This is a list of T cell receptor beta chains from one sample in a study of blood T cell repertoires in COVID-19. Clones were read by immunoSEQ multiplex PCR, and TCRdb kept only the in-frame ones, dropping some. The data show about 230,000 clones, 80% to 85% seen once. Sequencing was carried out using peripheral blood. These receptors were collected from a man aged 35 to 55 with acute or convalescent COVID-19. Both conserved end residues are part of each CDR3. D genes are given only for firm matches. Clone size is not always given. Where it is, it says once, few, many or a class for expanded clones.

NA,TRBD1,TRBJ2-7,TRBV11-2,CASSLRTGHSYEQYF,TGTGCCAGCAGCTTACGGACAGGACACTCCTACGAGCAGTACTTC
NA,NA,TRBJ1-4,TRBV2,CASLGASSPNEKLFF,TGTGCCAGCTTGGGAGCGAGTTCTCCTAATGAAAAACTGTTTTTT
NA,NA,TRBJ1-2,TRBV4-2,CASSQDRGGSKPYGYTF,TGTGCCAGCAGCCAAGATCGCGGAGGCAGTAAACCTTATGGCTACACCTTC
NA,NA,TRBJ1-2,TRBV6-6,CASRTPGSRGYTF,TGTGCCAGCAGAACACCGGGGTCGAGGGGCTACACCTTC
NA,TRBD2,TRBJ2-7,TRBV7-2,CASSPGLAGYKYF,TGTGCCAGCAGCCCTGGACTAGCGGGATATAAGTACTTC
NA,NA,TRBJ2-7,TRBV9,CASSAGGGLEQYF,TGTGCCAGCAGCGCCGGGGGTGGGCTCGAGCAGTACTTC
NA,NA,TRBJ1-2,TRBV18,CASAGGNYGYTF,TGTGCCAGCGCGGGGGGGAACTATGGCTACACCTTC
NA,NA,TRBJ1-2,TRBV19,CASSIGGPNYGYTF,TGTGCCAGTAGTATAGGGGGGCCGAACTATGGCTACACCTTC
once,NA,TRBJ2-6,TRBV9,CASTIPGANVLTF,TGTGCCAGCACAATCCCTGGGGCCAACGTCCTGACTTTC
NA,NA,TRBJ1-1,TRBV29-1,CSVEYGVPPGSAEAFF,TGCAGCGTTGAATACGGGGTGCCGCCTGGGTCGGCTGAAGCTTTCTTT
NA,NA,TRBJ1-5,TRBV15,CATSRDRQGIQPQHF,TGTGCCACCAGCAGAGATAGGCAGGGCATTCAGCCCCAGCATTTT
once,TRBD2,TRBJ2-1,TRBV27,CASSLAGPMYNEQFF,TGTGCCAGCAGTCTAGCGGGGCCTATGTACAATGAGCAGTTCTTC
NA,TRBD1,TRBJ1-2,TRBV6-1,CASSELDRGANYGYTF,TGTGCCAGCAGTGAACTGGACAGGGGTGCGAACTATGGCTACACCTTC
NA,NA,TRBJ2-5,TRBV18,CASSPPGTPETQYF,TGTGCCAGCTCACCACCCGGGACTCCTGAGACCCAGTACTTC
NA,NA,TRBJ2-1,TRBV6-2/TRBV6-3,CASSTLARSSYNEQFF,TGTGCCAGCAGTACCCTAGCTAGGAGCTCCTACAATGAGCAGTTCTTC